The source of this T cell receptor beta chain is a study of cytomegalovirus exposure and HLA in healthy donors. Broader study findings: Highly shared sequence variants in one cluster were likely a sequencing artifact. In a later analysis, TCR beta V- and J-gene trimming showed a link to a missense DCLRE1C variant. Data from an earlier analysis indicated that most TCR beta V segments were productive either about 90% or about 30% of the time.

This clone came up a few times. Its antigen is unknown. The PCR employed 60 Vbeta primers together with 13 Jbeta primers. TCRdb keeps only in-frame clones here, not all; method: immunoSEQ multiplex PCR. This sample has about 94,000 clones; 75% to 80% occur once, and the top ten carry 3% to 4%. The CDR3 is 14 residues long. The germline CDR1 and CDR2 sequences are SGHTA and FQGNSA. The V gene end was trimmed by 5 bases and the J gene end by 2 bases; junction bases not matched to a gene: 3. This rearrangement joins TRBV7-2 to TRBJ1-1, with 9 positions matching TRBD1. This receptor was taken from a woman aged 40 to 50 in good health and CMV-seronegative. The sample consisted of PBMCs. The CDR3 protein is CASSRGQGNTEAFF. CDR3 coding DNA: TGTGCCAGCAGCAGGGGACAGGGTAACACTGAAGCTTTCTTT. Combining the CDR3 with reference TRBV7-2 and TRBJ1-1 gives the whole variable domain GAGVSQSPSNKVTEKGKDVELRCDPISGHTALYWYRQSLGQGLEFLIYFQGNSAPDKSGLPSDRFSAERTGGSVSTLTIQRTQQEDSAVYLCASSRGQGNTEAFFGQGTRLTVV.